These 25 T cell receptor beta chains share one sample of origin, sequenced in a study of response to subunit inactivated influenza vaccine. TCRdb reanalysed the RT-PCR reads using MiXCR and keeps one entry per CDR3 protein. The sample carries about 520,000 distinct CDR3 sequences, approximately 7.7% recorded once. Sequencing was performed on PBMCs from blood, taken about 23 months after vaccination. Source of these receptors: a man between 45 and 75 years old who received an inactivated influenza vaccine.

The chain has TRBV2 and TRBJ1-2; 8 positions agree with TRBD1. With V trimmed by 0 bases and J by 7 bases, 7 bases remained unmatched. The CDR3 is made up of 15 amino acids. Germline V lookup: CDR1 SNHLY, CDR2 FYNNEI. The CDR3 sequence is CASSEALRTGSGYTF. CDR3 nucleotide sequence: TGTGCCAGCAGTGAAGCGCTTCGGACAGGGAGTGGCTACACCTTC.

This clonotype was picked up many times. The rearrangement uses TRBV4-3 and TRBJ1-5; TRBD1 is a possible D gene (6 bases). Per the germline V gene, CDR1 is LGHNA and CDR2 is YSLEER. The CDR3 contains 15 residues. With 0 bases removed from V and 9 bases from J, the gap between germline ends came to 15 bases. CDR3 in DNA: TGCGCCAGCAGCCAAGACGTGTTCGGAGGGGGGCCCCAGCATTTT. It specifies CASSQDVFGGGPQHF.

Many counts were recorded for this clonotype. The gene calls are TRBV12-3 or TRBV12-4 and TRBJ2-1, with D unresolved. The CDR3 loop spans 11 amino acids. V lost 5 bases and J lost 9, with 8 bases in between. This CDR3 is CASSLGSEQFF. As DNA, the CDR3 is TGTGCCAGCAGTCTGGGCAGTGAGCAGTTCTTC.

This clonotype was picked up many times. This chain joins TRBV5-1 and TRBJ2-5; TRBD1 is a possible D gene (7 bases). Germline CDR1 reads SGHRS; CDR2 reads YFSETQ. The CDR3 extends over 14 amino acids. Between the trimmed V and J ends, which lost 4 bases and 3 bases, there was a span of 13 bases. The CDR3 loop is CASSTGGTEETQYF. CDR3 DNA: TGCGCCAGCAGCACTGGAGGGACAGAAGAGACCCAGTACTTC.

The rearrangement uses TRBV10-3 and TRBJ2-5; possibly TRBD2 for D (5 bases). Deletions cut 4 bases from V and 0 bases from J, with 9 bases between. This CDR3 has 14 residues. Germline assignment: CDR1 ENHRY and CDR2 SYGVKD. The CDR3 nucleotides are TGTGCCATCAGTGGGGAGCCTCACCAAGAGACCCAGTACTTC. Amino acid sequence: CAISGEPHQETQYF.

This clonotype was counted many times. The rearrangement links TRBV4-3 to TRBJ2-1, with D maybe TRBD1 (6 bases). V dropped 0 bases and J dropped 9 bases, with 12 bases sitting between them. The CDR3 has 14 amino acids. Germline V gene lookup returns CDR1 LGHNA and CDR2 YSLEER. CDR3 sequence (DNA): TGCGCCAGCAGCCAAGAATTAGGGGGTGGTGAGCAGTTCTTC. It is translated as CASSQELGGGEQFF.

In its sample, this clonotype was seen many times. As DNA, the CDR3 is TGTGCCAGCAGCCAGGGACAGCTCAATTCACCCCTCCACTTT. As protein: CASSQGQLNSPLHF. The chain combines TRBV3-1 with TRBJ1-6; 7 bases fit TRBD1. The CDR3 covers 14 residues. The V gene's germline CDR1 is LGHDT and CDR2 YNNKEL (reference sequence). V was pared by 3 bases and J by 7 bases, with 3 bases of the junction left unmatched.

The CDR3 loop reads CASSLFGDRGETQYF. The CDR3, as DNA: TGCGCCAGCAGCTTGTTCGGGGACAGGGGAGAGACCCAGTACTTC. The chain has TRBV5-1 and TRBJ2-5; 10 positions match TRBD1. The CDR3 totals 15 residues. Germline trimming cut 1 base from V and 4 bases from J; bases unmatched to any gene: 4. Germline assignment: CDR1 SGHRS and CDR2 YFSETQ.

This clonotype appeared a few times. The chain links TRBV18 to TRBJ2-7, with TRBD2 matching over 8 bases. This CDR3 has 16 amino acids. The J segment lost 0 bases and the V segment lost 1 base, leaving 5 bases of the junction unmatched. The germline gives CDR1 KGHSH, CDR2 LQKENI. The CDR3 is CASSPLGLAGSYEQYF. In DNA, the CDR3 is TGTGCCAGCTCACCACTAGGACTAGCTGGCTCCTACGAGCAGTACTTC.

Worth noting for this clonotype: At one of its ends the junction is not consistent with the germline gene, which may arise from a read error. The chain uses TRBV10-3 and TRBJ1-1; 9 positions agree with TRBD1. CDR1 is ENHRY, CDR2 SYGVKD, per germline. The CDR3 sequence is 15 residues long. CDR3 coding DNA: TGTGCCATGAGTGACAGGGGGGGATTGAACACGGAAGCTTTCTTT. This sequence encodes CAMSDRGGLNTEAFF.

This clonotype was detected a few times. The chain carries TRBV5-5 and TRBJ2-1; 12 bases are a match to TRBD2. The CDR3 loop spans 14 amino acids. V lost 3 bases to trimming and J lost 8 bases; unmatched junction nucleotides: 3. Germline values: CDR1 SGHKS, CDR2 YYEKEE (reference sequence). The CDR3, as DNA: TGTGCCAGCAGCTGGACTAGCGGGACCCATGAGCAGTTCTTC. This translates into CASSWTSGTHEQFF.

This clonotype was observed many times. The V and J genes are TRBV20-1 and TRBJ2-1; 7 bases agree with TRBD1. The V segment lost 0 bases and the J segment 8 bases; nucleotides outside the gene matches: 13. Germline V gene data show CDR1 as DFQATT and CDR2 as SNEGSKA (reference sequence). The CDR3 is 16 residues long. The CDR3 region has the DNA TGCAGTGCTAGAGATCGCAGGGGGTCCTTGGTCCATGAGCAGTTCTTC. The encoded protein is CSARDRRGSLVHEQFF.

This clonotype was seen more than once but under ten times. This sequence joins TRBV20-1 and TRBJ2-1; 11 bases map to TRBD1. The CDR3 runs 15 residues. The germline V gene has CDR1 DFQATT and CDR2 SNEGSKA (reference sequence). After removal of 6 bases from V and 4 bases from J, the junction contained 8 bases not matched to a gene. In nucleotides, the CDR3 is TGCAGTGCAAACACCGGGACAGGGGGATACAATGAGCAGTTCTTC. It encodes CSANTGTGGYNEQFF.

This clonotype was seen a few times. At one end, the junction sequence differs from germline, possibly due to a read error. The CDR3 spells CSARANGQFF. The DNA of the CDR3 is TGCAGTGCTAGAGCCAATGGGCAGTTCTTC. V and J are TRBV20-1 and TRBJ2-1; no clear D gene. The V gene's germline CDR1 is DFQATT and CDR2 SNEGSKA (reference sequence). CDR3 length: 10 residues.

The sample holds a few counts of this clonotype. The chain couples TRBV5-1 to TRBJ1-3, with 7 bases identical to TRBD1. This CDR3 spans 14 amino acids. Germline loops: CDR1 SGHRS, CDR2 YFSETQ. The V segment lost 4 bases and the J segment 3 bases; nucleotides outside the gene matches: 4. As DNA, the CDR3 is TGCGCCAGCAGCCCACAGGGGTATGGAAACACCATATATTTT. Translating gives CASSPQGYGNTIYF.

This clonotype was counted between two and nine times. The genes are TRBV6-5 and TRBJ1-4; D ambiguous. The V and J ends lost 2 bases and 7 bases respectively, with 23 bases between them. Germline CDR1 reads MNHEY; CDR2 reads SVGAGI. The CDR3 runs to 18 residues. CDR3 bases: TGTGCCAGCAGTTACCCCCCAGGCCGAAATGTAGCGGTTGAAAAACTGTTTTTT. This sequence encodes CASSYPPGRNVAVEKLFF.

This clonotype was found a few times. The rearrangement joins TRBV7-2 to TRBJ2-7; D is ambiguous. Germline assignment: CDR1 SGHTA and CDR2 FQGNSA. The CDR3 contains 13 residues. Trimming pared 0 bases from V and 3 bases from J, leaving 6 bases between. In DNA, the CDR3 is TGTGCCAGCAGCTTAGCGAGGAACTACGAGCAGTACTTC. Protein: CASSLARNYEQYF. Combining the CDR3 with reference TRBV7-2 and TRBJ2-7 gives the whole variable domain GAGVSQSPSNKVTEKGKDVELRCDPISGHTALYWYRQSLGQGLEFLIYFQGNSAPDKSGLPSDRFSAERTGGSVSTLTIQRTQQEDSAVYLCASSLARNYEQYFGPGTRLTVT.

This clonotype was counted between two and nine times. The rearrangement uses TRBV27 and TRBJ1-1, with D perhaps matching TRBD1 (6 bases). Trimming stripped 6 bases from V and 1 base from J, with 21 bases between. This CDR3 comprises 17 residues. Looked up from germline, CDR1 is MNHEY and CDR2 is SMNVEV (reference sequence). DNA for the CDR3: TGTGCCAGCAGCCGACACTACTACAGGGAAGAGAACACTGAAGCTTTCTTT. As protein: CASSRHYYREENTEAFF.

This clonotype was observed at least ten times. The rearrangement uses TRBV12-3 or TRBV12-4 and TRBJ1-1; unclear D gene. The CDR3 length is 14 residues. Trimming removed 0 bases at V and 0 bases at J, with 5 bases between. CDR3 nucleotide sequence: TGTGCCAGCAGTTTAGCAGCTATGAACACTGAAGCTTTCTTT. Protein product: CASSLAAMNTEAFF.

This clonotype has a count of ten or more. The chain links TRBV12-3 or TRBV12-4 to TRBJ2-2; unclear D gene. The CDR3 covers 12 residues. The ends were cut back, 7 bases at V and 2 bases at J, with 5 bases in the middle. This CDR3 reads CASILNTGELFF. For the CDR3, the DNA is TGTGCCAGCATCCTAAACACCGGGGAGCTGTTTTTT.

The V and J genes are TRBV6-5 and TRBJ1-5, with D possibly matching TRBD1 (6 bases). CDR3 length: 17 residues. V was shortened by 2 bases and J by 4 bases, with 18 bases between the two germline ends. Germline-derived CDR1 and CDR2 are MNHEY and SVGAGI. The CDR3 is CASSYPPRGRVNQPQHF. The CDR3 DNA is TGTGCCAGCAGTTACCCCCCCCGGGGGCGGGTGAATCAGCCCCAGCATTTT.

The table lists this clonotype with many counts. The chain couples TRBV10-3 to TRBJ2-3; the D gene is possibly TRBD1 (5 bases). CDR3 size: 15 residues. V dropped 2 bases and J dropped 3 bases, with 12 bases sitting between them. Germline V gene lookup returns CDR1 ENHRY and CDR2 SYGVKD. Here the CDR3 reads CAISEGWGATDTQYF. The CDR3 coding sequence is TGTGCCATCAGTGAGGGCTGGGGCGCGACAGATACGCAGTATTTT.

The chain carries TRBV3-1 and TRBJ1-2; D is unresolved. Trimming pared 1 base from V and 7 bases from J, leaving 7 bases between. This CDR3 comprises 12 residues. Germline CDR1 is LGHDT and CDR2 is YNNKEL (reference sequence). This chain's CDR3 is CASSQVVGGYTF. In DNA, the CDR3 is TGTGCCAGCAGCCAAGTCGTAGGTGGCTACACCTTC.

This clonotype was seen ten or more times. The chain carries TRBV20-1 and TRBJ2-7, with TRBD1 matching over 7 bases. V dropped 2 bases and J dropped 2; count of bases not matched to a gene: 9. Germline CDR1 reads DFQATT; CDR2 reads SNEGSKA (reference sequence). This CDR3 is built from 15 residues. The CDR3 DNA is TGCAGTGCTAGACCCTCGACAGGGAGTGCCTACGAGCAGTACTTC. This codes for CSARPSTGSAYEQYF.

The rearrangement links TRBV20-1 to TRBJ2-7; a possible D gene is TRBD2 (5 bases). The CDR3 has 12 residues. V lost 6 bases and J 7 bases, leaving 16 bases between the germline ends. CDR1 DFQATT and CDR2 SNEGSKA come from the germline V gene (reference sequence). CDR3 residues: CSARKMGVEQYF. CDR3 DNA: TGCAGTGCCCGGAAAATGGGAGTAGAGCAGTACTTC.